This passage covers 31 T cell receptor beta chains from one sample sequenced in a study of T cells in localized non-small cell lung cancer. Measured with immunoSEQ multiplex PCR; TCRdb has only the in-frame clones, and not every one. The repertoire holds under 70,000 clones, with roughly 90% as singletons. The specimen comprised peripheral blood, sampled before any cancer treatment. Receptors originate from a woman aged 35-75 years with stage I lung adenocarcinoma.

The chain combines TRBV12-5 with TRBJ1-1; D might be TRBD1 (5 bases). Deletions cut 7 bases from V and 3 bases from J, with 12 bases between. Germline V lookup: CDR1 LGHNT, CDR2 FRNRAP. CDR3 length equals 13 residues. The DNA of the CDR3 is TGTGCTAGTGCCCTCGAACAGGACACTGAAGCTTTCTTT. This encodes CASALEQDTEAFF.

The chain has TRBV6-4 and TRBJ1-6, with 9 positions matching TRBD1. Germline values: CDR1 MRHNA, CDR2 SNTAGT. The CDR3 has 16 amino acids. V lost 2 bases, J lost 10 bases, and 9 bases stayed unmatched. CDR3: CASSDLTGGIQSPLHF. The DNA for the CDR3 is TGTGCCAGCAGTGACCTGACAGGGGGGATTCAATCACCCCTCCACTTT.

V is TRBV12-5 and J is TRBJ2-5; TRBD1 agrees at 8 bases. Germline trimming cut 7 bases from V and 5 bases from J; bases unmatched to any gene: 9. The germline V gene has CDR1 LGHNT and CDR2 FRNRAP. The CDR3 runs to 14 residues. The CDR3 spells CASALGQGPETQYF. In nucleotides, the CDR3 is TGTGCTAGTGCCCTAGGACAGGGCCCCGAGACCCAGTACTTC.

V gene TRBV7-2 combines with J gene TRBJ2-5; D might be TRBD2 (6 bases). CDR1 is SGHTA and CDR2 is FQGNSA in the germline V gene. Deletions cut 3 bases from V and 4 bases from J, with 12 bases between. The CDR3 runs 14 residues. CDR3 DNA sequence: TGTGCCAGCAGCTTTGGAACGGGGGTAGAGACCCAGTACTTC. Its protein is CASSFGTGVETQYF.

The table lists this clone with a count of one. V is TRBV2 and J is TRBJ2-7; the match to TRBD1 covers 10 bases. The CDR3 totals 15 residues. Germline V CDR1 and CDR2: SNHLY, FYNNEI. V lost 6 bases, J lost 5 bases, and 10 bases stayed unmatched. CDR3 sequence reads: CASSPPGTGDHEQYF. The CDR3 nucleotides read TGTGCCAGCAGCCCACCGGGGACAGGGGACCACGAGCAGTACTTC.

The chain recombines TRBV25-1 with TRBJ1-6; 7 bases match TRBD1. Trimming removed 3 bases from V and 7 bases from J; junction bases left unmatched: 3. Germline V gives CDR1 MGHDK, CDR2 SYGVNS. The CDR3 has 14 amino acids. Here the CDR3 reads CASSEAGGNSPLHF. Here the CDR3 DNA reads TGTGCCAGCAGTGAGGCAGGGGGGAATTCACCCCTCCACTTT.

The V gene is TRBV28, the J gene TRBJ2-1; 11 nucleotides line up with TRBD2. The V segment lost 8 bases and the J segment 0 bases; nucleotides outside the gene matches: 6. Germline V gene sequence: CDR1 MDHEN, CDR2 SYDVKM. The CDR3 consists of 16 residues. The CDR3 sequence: CASRTSGFSSYNEQFF. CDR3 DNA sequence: TGTGCCAGCCGGACTAGCGGGTTTAGCTCCTACAATGAGCAGTTCTTC.

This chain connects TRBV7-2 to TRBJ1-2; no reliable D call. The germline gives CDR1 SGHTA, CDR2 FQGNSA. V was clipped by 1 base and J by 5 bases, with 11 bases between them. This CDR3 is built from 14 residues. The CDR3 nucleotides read TGTGCCAGCAGCTTAGATGGCAGCGATTATGGCTACACCTTC. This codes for CASSLDGSDYGYTF.

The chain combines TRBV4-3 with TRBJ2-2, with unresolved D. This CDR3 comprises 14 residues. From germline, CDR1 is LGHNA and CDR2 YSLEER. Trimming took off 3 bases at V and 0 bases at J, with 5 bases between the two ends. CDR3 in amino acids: CASSQTANTGELFF. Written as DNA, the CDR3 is TGCGCCAGCAGCCAGACTGCGAACACCGGGGAGCTGTTTTTT.

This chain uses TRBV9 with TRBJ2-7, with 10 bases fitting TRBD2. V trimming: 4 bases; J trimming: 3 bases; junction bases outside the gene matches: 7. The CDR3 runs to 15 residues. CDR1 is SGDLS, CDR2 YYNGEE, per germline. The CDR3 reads CASSPSGGAFYEQYF. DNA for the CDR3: TGTGCCAGCAGCCCCAGCGGGGGGGCCTTCTACGAGCAGTACTTC. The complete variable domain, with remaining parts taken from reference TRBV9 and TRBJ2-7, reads DSGVTQTPKHLITATGQRVTLRCSPRSGDLSVYWYQQSLDQGLQFLIQYYNGEERAKGNILERFSAQQFPDLHSELNLSSLELGDSALYFCASSPSGGAFYEQYFGPGTRLTVT.

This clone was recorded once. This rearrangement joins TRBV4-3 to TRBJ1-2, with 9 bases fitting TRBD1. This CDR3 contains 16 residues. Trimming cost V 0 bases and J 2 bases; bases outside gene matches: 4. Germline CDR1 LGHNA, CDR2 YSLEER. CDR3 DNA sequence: TGCGCCAGCAGCCAAGAGATCGGACAGGGGAACTATGGCTACACCTTC. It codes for CASSQEIGQGNYGYTF.

The CDR3 spells CASSADRATRGYTF. CDR3 in DNA: TGTGCCAGCAGCGCGGACAGGGCAACCAGGGGCTACACCTTC. The chain combines TRBV27 with TRBJ1-2, with 8 bases aligning to TRBD1. The V segment lost 6 bases and the J segment 8 bases; nucleotides outside the gene matches: 11. Germline CDR1 and CDR2: MNHEY and SMNVEV (reference sequence). The CDR3 sequence is 14 residues long.

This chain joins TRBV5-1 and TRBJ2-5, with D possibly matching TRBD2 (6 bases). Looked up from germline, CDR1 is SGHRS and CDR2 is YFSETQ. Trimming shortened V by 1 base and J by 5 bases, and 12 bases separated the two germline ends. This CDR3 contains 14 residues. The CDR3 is CASSLLRGFETQYF. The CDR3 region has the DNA TGCGCCAGCAGCTTGTTACGGGGGTTCGAGACCCAGTACTTC.

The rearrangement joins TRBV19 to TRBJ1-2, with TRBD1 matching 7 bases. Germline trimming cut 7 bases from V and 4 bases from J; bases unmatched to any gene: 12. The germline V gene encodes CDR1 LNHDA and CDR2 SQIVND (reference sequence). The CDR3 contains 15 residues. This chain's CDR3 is CASTPRQGDRYGYTF. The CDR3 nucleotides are TGTGCCAGTACTCCTCGACAGGGTGACCGCTATGGCTACACCTTC.

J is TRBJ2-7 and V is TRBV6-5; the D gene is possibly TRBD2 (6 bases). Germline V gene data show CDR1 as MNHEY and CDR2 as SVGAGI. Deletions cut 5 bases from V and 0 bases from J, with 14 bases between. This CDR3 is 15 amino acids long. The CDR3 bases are TGTGCCAGCAGTCCCCCGGGCGGGAACTCCTACGAGCAGTACTTC. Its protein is CASSPPGGNSYEQYF.

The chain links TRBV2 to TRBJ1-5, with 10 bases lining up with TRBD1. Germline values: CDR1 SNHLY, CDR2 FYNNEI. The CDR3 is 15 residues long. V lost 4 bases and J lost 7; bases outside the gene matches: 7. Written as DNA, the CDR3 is TGTGCCAGCAGTGTAAGACAGGGGGCAAGGCAGCCCCAGCATTTT. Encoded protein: CASSVRQGARQPQHF. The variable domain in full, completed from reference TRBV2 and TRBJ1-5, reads EPEVTQTPSHQVTQMGQEVILRCVPISNHLYFYWYRQILGQKVEFLVSFYNNEISEKSEIFDDQFSVERPDGSNFTLKIRSTKLEDSAMYFCASSVRQGARQPQHFGDGTRLSIL.

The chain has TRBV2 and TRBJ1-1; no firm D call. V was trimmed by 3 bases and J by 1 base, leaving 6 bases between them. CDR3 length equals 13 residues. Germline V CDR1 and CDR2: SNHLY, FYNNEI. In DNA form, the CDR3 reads TGTGCCAGCAGTGACGAGGAGAACACTGAAGCTTTCTTT. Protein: CASSDEENTEAFF.

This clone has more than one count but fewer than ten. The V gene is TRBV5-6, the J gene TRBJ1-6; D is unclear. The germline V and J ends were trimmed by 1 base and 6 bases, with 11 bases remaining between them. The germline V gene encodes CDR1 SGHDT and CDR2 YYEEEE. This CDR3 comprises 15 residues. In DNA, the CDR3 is TGTGCCAGCAGCTTGCCAGGTGTCAGTAATTCACCCCTCCACTTT. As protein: CASSLPGVSNSPLHF.

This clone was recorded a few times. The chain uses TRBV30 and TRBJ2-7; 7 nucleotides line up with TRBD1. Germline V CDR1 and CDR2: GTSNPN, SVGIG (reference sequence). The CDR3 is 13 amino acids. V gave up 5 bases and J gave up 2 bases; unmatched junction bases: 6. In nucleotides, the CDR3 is TGTGCCTGGGGGCCGACAGGGACCTACGAGCAGTACTTC. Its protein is CAWGPTGTYEQYF.

Here the CDR3 DNA reads TGTGCCAGTAGCCATCTGGGGCGCTCGAACACCGGGGAGCTGTTTTTT. Translated, it gives CASSHLGRSNTGELFF. This chain connects TRBV19 to TRBJ2-2, with D possibly being TRBD1 (5 bases). The ends were cut back, 6 bases at V and 0 bases at J, with 14 bases in the middle. The CDR3 has 16 amino acids. Per the germline V gene, CDR1 is LNHDA and CDR2 is SQIVND (reference sequence).

The CDR3 DNA reads TGCGCCAGCAGCCCCCCAGCCCCAAGCGGGGCACAAGAGACCCAGTACTTC. Its protein is CASSPPAPSGAQETQYF. The genes are TRBV4-1 and TRBJ2-5, with TRBD2 matching over 7 bases. J gave up 2 bases and V 4 bases, and 13 bases lay outside the gene matches. The germline V gene has CDR1 MGHRA and CDR2 YSYEKL. The CDR3 runs 17 residues.

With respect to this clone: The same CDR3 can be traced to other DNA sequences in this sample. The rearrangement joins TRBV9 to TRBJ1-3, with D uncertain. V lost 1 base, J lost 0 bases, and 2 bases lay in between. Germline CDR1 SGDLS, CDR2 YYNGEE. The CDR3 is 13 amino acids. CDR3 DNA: TGTGCCAGCAGCGTAAGCTCTGGAAACACCATATATTTT. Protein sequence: CASSVSSGNTIYF.

The CDR3 DNA follows: TGCGCCAGCAGTCATGAGCAGTTCTTC. It translates to CASSHEQFF. This chain links TRBV5-1 with TRBJ2-1; D unresolved. The CDR3 spans 9 residues. The ends were cut back, 5 bases at V and 8 bases at J, with 2 bases in the middle. Germline loops: CDR1 SGHRS, CDR2 YFSETQ.

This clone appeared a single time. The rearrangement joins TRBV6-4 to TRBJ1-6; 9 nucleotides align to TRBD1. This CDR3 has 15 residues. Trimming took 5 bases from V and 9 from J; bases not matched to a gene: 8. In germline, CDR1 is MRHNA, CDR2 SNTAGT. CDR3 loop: CASSYLGGQGSPLHF. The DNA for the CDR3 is TGTGCCAGCAGTTACTTGGGGGGACAGGGTTCACCCCTCCACTTT.

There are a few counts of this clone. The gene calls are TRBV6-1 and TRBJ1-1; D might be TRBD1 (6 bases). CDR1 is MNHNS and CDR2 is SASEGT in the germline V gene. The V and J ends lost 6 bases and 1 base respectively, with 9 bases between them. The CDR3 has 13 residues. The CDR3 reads CASRARGNTEAFF. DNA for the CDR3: TGTGCCAGCAGGGCCAGGGGGAACACTGAAGCTTTCTTT.

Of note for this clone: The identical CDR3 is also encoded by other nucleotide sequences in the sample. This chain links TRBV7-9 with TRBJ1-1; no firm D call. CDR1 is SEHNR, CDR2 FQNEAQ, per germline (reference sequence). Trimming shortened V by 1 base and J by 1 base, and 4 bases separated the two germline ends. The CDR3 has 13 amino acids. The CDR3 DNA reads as TGTGCCAGCAGCTTAGAAGGGAACACTGAAGCTTTCTTT. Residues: CASSLEGNTEAFF.

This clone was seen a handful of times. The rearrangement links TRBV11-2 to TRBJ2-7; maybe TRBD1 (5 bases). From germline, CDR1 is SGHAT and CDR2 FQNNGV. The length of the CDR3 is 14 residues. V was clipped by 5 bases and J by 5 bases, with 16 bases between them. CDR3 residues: CASSVSQGSHEQYF. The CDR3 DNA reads TGTGCCAGCAGCGTATCCCAGGGTAGCCACGAGCAGTACTTC.

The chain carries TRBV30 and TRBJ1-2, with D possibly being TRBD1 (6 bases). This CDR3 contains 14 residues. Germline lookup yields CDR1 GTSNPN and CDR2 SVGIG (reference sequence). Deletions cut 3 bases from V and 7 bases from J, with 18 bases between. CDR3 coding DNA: TGTGCCTGGAGACTTCCGGGGCAGGGGTTTGGCTACACCTTC. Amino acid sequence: CAWRLPGQGFGYTF.

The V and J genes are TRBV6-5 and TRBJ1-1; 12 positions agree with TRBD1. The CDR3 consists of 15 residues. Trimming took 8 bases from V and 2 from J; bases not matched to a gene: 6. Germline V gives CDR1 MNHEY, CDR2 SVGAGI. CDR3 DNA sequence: TGTGCCAGCCGCCGGGACAGGGGGCGAAACACTGAAGCTTTCTTT. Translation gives CASRRDRGRNTEAFF.

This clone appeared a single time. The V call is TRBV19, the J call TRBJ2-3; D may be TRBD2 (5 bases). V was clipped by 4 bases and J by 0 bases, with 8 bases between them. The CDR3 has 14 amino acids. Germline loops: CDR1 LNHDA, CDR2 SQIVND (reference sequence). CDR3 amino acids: CASSTRGSTDTQYF. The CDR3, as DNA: TGTGCCAGTAGTACCCGCGGGAGCACAGATACGCAGTATTTT.

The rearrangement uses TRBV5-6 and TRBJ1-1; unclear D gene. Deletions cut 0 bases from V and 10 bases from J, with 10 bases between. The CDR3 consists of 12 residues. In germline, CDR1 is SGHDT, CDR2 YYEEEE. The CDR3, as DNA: TGTGCCAGCAGCTTGGGGCAGGCAGGAGCTTTCTTT. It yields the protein CASSLGQAGAFF.